Listed below are T cell receptor beta chains from one sample, sequenced in a study of cytomegalovirus exposure and HLA in healthy donors. Libraries were prepared by immunoSEQ multiplex PCR; TCRdb keeps only in-frame clonotypes and omits some of them. Among approximately 100,000 clones listed, around 69% were seen once. The sample comprised PBMCs. The origin of the receptors is a man aged 30 to 45 in good health and CMV-seronegative. Each CDR3 is given with its conserved first and last residue. Fields, in order: D gene, V gene, clone size, J gene, CDR3 protein, CDR3 DNA. The D gene is left open where the match is weak. Where a row states a size, it is once, few, many or the class of an expanded clone; other rows omit it.

d_call: .; v_call: TRBV29-1; clone_size: .; j_call: TRBJ1-2; cdr3_aa: CSVAAGYGYTF; cdr3_nt: TGCAGCGTTGCAGCAGGGTATGGCTACACCTTC
d_call: TRBD2; v_call: TRBV12-5; clone_size: .; j_call: TRBJ2-5; cdr3_aa: CASGLAGQETQYF; cdr3_nt: TGTGCTAGTGGACTAGCGGGGCAAGAGACCCAGTACTTC
d_call: TRBD2; v_call: TRBV9; clone_size: .; j_call: TRBJ2-2; cdr3_aa: CASSDRAGGPWYTGELFF; cdr3_nt: TGTGCCAGCAGCGACAGAGCGGGGGGCCCCTGGTACACCGGGGAGCTGTTTTTT
d_call: .; v_call: TRBV6-6; clone_size: .; j_call: TRBJ1-5; cdr3_aa: CASSFLRGQPQHF; cdr3_nt: TGTGCCAGCAGTTTCCTAAGGGGGCAGCCCCAGCATTTT
d_call: TRBD1; v_call: TRBV5-4; clone_size: .; j_call: TRBJ1-2; cdr3_aa: CASSTAAGTGVYGYTF; cdr3_nt: TGTGCCAGCAGCACAGCCGCCGGGACAGGGGTTTATGGCTACACCTTC
d_call: .; v_call: TRBV7-6; clone_size: .; j_call: TRBJ2-1; cdr3_aa: CASSLAGGPMNNEQFF; cdr3_nt: TGTGCCAGCAGCTTAGCCGGGGGGCCAATGAACAATGAGCAGTTCTTC
d_call: .; v_call: TRBV5-6; clone_size: few; j_call: TRBJ2-3; cdr3_aa: CASSLVVSSTDTQYF; cdr3_nt: TGTGCCAGCAGCTTGGTAGTATCTAGCACAGATACGCAGTATTTT
d_call: TRBD1; v_call: TRBV6-1; clone_size: .; j_call: TRBJ1-2; cdr3_aa: CASSRQGWFWGYTF; cdr3_nt: TGTGCCAGCAGTCGACAGGGGTGGTTCTGGGGCTACACCTTC
d_call: TRBD2; v_call: TRBV10-3; clone_size: .; j_call: TRBJ2-5; cdr3_aa: CAISRTSQETQYF; cdr3_nt: TGTGCCATCAGTCGGACTAGTCAAGAGACCCAGTACTTC
d_call: TRBD2; v_call: TRBV6-5; clone_size: .; j_call: TRBJ2-5; cdr3_aa: CASSFGGAETQYF; cdr3_nt: TGTGCCAGCAGTTTCGGGGGGGCGGAGACCCAGTACTTC
d_call: TRBD2; v_call: TRBV29-1; clone_size: few; j_call: TRBJ2-7; cdr3_aa: CSVEIGTTGYEQYF; cdr3_nt: TGCAGCGTTGAAATAGGGACTACCGGCTACGAGCAGTACTTC
d_call: TRBD1; v_call: TRBV9; clone_size: few; j_call: TRBJ1-4; cdr3_aa: CASSVGTGVEKLFF; cdr3_nt: TGTGCCAGCAGCGTAGGAACAGGGGTGGAAAAACTGTTTTTT
d_call: .; v_call: TRBV5-1; clone_size: .; j_call: TRBJ2-5; cdr3_aa: CASGSRVGETQYF; cdr3_nt: TGCGCCAGCGGTAGCAGGGTCGGGGAGACCCAGTACTTC
d_call: TRBD2; v_call: TRBV28; clone_size: .; j_call: TRBJ2-1; cdr3_aa: CASSSPLAGDRGEQFF; cdr3_nt: TGTGCCAGCAGTTCCCCACTAGCGGGAGATAGGGGTGAGCAGTTCTTC
d_call: .; v_call: TRBV9; clone_size: few; j_call: TRBJ1-5; cdr3_aa: CASSPGLSNQPQHF; cdr3_nt: TGTGCCAGCAGCCCTGGACTGAGCAATCAGCCCCAGCATTTT
d_call: TRBD2; v_call: TRBV6-1; clone_size: .; j_call: TRBJ2-2; cdr3_aa: CASSVPSGGINTGELFF; cdr3_nt: TGTGCCAGCAGTGTACCTAGCGGGGGGATAAACACCGGGGAGCTGTTTTTT
d_call: .; v_call: TRBV28; clone_size: once; j_call: TRBJ1-5; cdr3_aa: CASSLIQDNQPQHF; cdr3_nt: TGTGCCAGCAGTTTAATACAGGACAATCAGCCCCAGCATTTT
d_call: TRBD1; v_call: TRBV7-9; clone_size: .; j_call: TRBJ2-1; cdr3_aa: CASSLDFPRGKSYNEQFF; cdr3_nt: TGTGCCAGCAGCTTAGACTTCCCCAGGGGGAAATCCTACAATGAGCAGTTCTTC
d_call: .; v_call: TRBV7-9; clone_size: .; j_call: TRBJ2-5; cdr3_aa: CASSRPGQQETQYF; cdr3_nt: TGTGCCAGCAGCCGGCCGGGACAACAAGAGACCCAGTACTTC
d_call: .; v_call: TRBV6-1; clone_size: .; j_call: TRBJ2-5; cdr3_aa: CASSDYSRQETQYF; cdr3_nt: TGTGCCAGCAGTGACTACAGTAGACAAGAGACCCAGTACTTC
d_call: .; v_call: TRBV18; clone_size: .; j_call: TRBJ2-3; cdr3_aa: CASSPLHSAYMTDTQYF; cdr3_nt: TGTGCCAGCTCACCCCTCCATAGCGCATATATGACAGATACGCAGTATTTT
d_call: .; v_call: TRBV4-3; clone_size: .; j_call: TRBJ2-7; cdr3_aa: CASSWQRDTYEQYF; cdr3_nt: TGCGCCAGCAGCTGGCAGCGGGACACCTACGAGCAGTACTTC
d_call: TRBD1; v_call: TRBV6-5; clone_size: few; j_call: TRBJ2-7; cdr3_aa: CASSSGTDYGEQYF; cdr3_nt: TGTGCCAGCAGTTCCGGGACAGATTATGGCGAGCAGTACTTC
d_call: .; v_call: TRBV7-2; clone_size: .; j_call: TRBJ2-7; cdr3_aa: CASSLSYEQYF; cdr3_nt: TGTGCCAGCAGCCTATCCTACGAGCAGTACTTC